The 8 T cell receptor beta chains in this list originate from one sample, sequenced in a study of brain T cells in children with intractable seizures. Time point denoted: blood from clinic visit 5 months post-surgery; TSC patient then seizure free. Generated by immunoSEQ multiplex PCR, the TCRdb table keeps only in-frame clones and is missing some. The sample shows approximately 330,000 clones, about 94% of them seen only once. Sequencing was performed on peripheral blood, taken roughly 5 months after surgery. Receptors originate from a boy younger than two with tuberous sclerosis and intractable seizures.

The chain links TRBV12-3 or TRBV12-4 to TRBJ2-5; D is undetermined. The CDR3 spans 11 residues. Deletions cut 5 bases from V and 5 bases from J, with 6 bases between. CDR3 DNA sequence: TGTGCCAGCAGTGTGAGGGAGACCCAGTACTTC. Its translation is CASSVRETQYF.

Only one count was recorded for this clone. This rearrangement joins TRBV30 to TRBJ1-3, with TRBD1 matching over 7 bases. This CDR3 region has 15 residues. V dropped 4 bases and J dropped 2; count of bases not matched to a gene: 8. CDR1 is GTSNPN, CDR2 SVGIG, per germline (reference sequence). CDR3 in DNA: TGTGCCTGGAAGGGAGGACAGGTGCCTGGAAACACCATATATTTT. Translation: CAWKGGQVPGNTIYF.

Only one count was recorded for this clone. V gene TRBV6-5 combines with J gene TRBJ1-6, with D unresolved. The CDR3 runs to 12 residues. Deletions cut 4 bases from V and 10 bases from J, with 8 bases between. Germline CDR1 reads MNHEY; CDR2 reads SVGAGI. The CDR3 DNA reads as TGTGCCAGCAGTTTAGGGAACTCACCCCTCCACTTT. It codes for CASSLGNSPLHF.

The genes are TRBV24-1 and TRBJ2-1; D uncertain. The CDR3 has 16 residues. V lost 2 bases and J lost 0, with 10 bases in between. Per the germline V gene, CDR1 is KGHDR and CDR2 is SFDVKD. The CDR3 sequence is CATSDWSDNSYNEQFF. CDR3 nucleotides: TGTGCCACCAGTGATTGGTCGGATAACTCCTACAATGAGCAGTTCTTC.

The chain is built from TRBV27 and TRBJ2-7; a possible D gene is TRBD2 (5 bases). V dropped 4 bases and J dropped 2 bases, with 12 bases sitting between them. This CDR3 comprises 14 residues. The germline V gene encodes CDR1 MNHEY and CDR2 SMNVEV (reference sequence). CDR3 region: CASSSSSRAYEQYF. Here the CDR3 DNA reads TGTGCCAGCAGTTCTAGCTCCCGGGCCTACGAGCAGTACTTC.

The chain links TRBV7-9 to TRBJ2-1, with TRBD1 matching 10 bases. Germline CDR1 and CDR2: SEHNR and FQNEAQ (reference sequence). The V gene end was trimmed by 6 bases and the J gene end by 5 bases; junction bases not matched to a gene: 10. The CDR3 has 16 residues. The CDR3 nucleotides are TGTGCCAGCAGGGCTAGGGACAGGGGAGGACACAATGAGCAGTTCTTC. Translation gives CASRARDRGGHNEQFF.

This chain uses TRBV9 with TRBJ1-2, with D perhaps TRBD1 (5 bases). In germline, CDR1 is SGDLS, CDR2 YYNGEE. Between the trimmed V and J ends, which lost 6 bases and 3 bases, there was a span of 27 bases. The CDR3 totals 18 residues. DNA for the CDR3: TGTGCCAGCACCTCCTCGACTGGAGGGGATGCTTCTTACTATGGCTACACCTTC. It codes for CASTSSTGGDASYYGYTF.

The chain has TRBV7-8 and TRBJ1-4; TRBD1 might be the D (6 bases). Germline loops: CDR1 SGHVS, CDR2 FQNEAQ. This CDR3 is 15 amino acids long. V was shortened by 5 bases and J by 5 bases, with 15 bases between the two germline ends. CDR3 in amino acids: CASSKPQGRNEKLFF. In DNA, the CDR3 is TGTGCCAGCAGCAAACCCCAGGGGAGAAATGAAAAACTGTTTTTT.